The rows below give T cell receptor beta chains drawn from one sample of a study of CD8+CD57+ T cells in acquired aplastic anemia. TCRdb reprocessed the reads with MiXCR, giving one entry per CDR3 protein. The data show about 470,000 distinct CDR3 sequences, around a third seen once. Sequences were obtained from sorted CD4+, CD8+, or CD8+CD57+ T cells (not recorded which) from PBMCs. Receptor source: a human donor with aplastic anemia. The conserved cysteine and the conserved F or W are not part of the CDR3 here.

TRBJ2-3 TRBV29-1 SARRGTQETDTQY
TRBJ1-2 TRBV10-2 ASSESEDRDGYT
TRBJ2-5 TRBV20-1 SARDHGTQY
TRBJ2-7 TRBV5-6 ASSYRGNSYEQY
TRBJ1-2 TRBV15 ATSRDKENYGYT
TRBJ2-1 TRBV7-3 ASSFQGPSYNEQF
TRBJ2-7 TRBV20-1 SARETLASYEQY
TRBJ2-7 TRBV4-3 ASSQDAGGPSAEQY
TRBJ2-5 TRBV14 ASSQVAGGRFRETQY
TRBJ1-1 TRBV28 ASSLTDRVKEAF
TRBJ2-1 TRBV19 ASTLGGQNNEQF
TRBJ1-1 TRBV11-2 ASSLDQGGNTEAF
TRBJ2-7 TRBV11-2 ASSLELQSRTGYSYEQY
TRBJ1-1 TRBV10-3 ASTTGTGLATEAF
TRBJ2-7 TRBV4-2 ASSGRTGGYEQY
TRBJ2-6 TRBV4-2 ASSQAGSGANVLT
TRBJ1-6 TRBV9 ASSVDGTANSPLH